This section outlines one TCR beta chain sequence together with its context. Germline V CDR1 and CDR2: LNHDA, SQIVND (reference sequence). Trimming cost V 5 bases and J 10 bases; bases outside gene matches: 8. The CDR3 sequence is 14 residues long. The data derive from a study of control samples from healthy donors and cancer patients. Sequenced by immunoSEQ multiplex PCR; TCRdb stores in-frame clones only, minus some. Recorded for this sample: about 210,000 clones. The sample was blood. The rearrangement joins TRBV19 to TRBJ1-6; TRBD1 matches 7 bases. This TCR was recovered from a woman aged 30 to 39 in good health. CDR3 region: CASSSTGAWSPLHF. The CDR3 DNA is TGTGCCAGTAGTTCTACAGGGGCTTGGTCACCCCTCCACTTT. The complete variable domain, with remaining parts taken from reference TRBV19 and TRBJ1-6, reads DGGITQSPKYLFRKEGQNVTLSCEQNLNHDAMYWYRQDPGQGLRLIYYSQIVNDFQKGDIAEGYSVSREKKESFPLTVTSAQKNPTAFYLCASSSTGAWSPLHFGNGTRLTVT.